The 15 T cell receptor beta chains presented below share a single source sample, sequenced in a study of blood T cell repertoires in COVID-19. Data came from immunoSEQ multiplex PCR; TCRdb stores just in-frame clones and leaves some out. The sample consists of roughly 57,000 clones, around nine tenths of them appearing once. Material: peripheral blood. These TCRs come from a human donor in a cohort sampled during active COVID-19.

The chain has TRBV7-2 and TRBJ2-7, with TRBD2 matching 11 bases. CDR1 is SGHTA, CDR2 FQGNSA, per germline. This CDR3 comprises 15 residues. Trimming took 2 bases from V and 2 from J; bases not matched to a gene: 2. CDR3 nucleotide sequence: TGTGCCAGCAGCTTATATAGCGGGAGGGCCTACGAGCAGTACTTC. This translates into CASSLYSGRAYEQYF.

V gene TRBV3-1 (or the pseudogene TRBV3-2) combines with J gene TRBJ2-3, with a tentative D call TRBD2 (5 bases). Germline loops: CDR1 LGHDT, CDR2 YNNKEL (reference sequence). Trimming left V 11 bases short and J 0 bases short, with 6 bases between. The CDR3 sequence is 11 residues long. CDR3 region: CALASTDTQYF. The DNA of the CDR3 is TGTGCCCTAGCTAGCACAGATACGCAGTATTTT.

The gene calls are TRBV5-1 and TRBJ2-5; D is undetermined. Per the germline V gene, CDR1 is SGHRS and CDR2 is YFSETQ. The CDR3 totals 14 residues. Trimming cost V 3 bases and J 5 bases, with 14 bases left between them. CDR3 region: CASSSSPSRETQYF. The CDR3 DNA follows: TGCGCCAGCAGCTCTTCCCCGAGCAGGGAGACCCAGTACTTC.

CDR3 in DNA: TGCGCCAGCAGCTTCGGTGATGCTTGGGGAGAACCAACCTACGAGCAGTACTTC. Amino acids: CASSFGDAWGEPTYEQYF. The rearrangement links TRBV5-1 to TRBJ2-7, with D perhaps TRBD2 (5 bases). The germline V gene encodes CDR1 SGHRS and CDR2 YFSETQ. There are 18 residues in the CDR3. V lost 2 bases and J lost 2, with 23 bases in between.

With regard to this clone: The sample has other DNA sequences that encode this CDR3 too. The chain uses TRBV6-4 and TRBJ2-1; 10 bases line up with TRBD1. Looked up from germline, CDR1 is MRHNA and CDR2 is SNTAGT. The CDR3 has 15 amino acids. Trimming at V came to 5 bases and at J to 2 bases, leaving 3 bases not matched to a gene. The CDR3 nucleotides are TGTGCCAGCAGTCCCGGGACAGGGGCCTACAATGAGCAGTTCTTC. It encodes CASSPGTGAYNEQFF.

The chain uses TRBV19 and TRBJ2-6; 7 bases map to TRBD2. Germline loops: CDR1 LNHDA, CDR2 SQIVND (reference sequence). Trimming at V came to 4 bases and at J to 0 bases, leaving 3 bases not matched to a gene. The CDR3 totals 16 residues. The DNA of the CDR3 is TGTGCCAGTAGTAGGCGGGGGAGCTCTGGGGCCAACGTCCTGACTTTC. This gives the protein CASSRRGSSGANVLTF.

This chain joins TRBV7-2 and TRBJ2-7; D gene unclear. V lost 2 bases and J lost 3, with 26 bases in between. CDR1 and CDR2 from the germline V gene are SGHTA and FQGNSA. This CDR3 has 19 residues. The CDR3: CASSLPTLRSNPQIYEQYF. CDR3 sequence (DNA): TGTGCCAGCAGCTTACCTACCCTTAGGAGTAATCCTCAGATCTACGAGCAGTACTTC.

The gene calls are TRBV28 and TRBJ2-7; D possibly corresponds to TRBD2 (6 bases). V lost 2 bases and J 1 base, leaving 15 bases between the germline ends. Per the germline V gene, CDR1 is MDHEN and CDR2 is SYDVKM. This CDR3 spans 16 amino acids. In DNA, the CDR3 is TGTGCCAGCAGTTTAAATCCCCGGGAGATGTCCTACGAGCAGTACTTC. It is translated as CASSLNPREMSYEQYF.

The J gene is TRBJ1-1, the V gene TRBV4-1, with D perhaps TRBD1 (6 bases). The CDR3 loop spans 12 amino acids. Trimming took 8 bases from V and 6 from J, leaving 13 bases between them. The germline gives CDR1 MGHRA, CDR2 YSYEKL. CDR3 DNA sequence: TGCGCCAGCTCTCGGGGGGCTGCTGAAGCTTTCTTT. Residues: CASSRGAAEAFF.

CDR3 protein: CASSPIGLAVGGELFF. The CDR3 DNA follows: TGTGCCAGCAGCCCGATAGGTCTAGCGGTCGGGGGGGAGCTGTTTTTT. The rearrangement joins TRBV5-5 to TRBJ2-2, with 7 positions matching TRBD2. Germline V lookup: CDR1 SGHKS, CDR2 YYEKEE (reference sequence). CDR3 length: 16 amino acids. After removal of 4 bases from V and 8 bases from J, the junction contained 14 bases not matched to a gene.

The chain couples TRBV10-3 to TRBJ1-5; TRBD1 might be the D (5 bases). The CDR3 consists of 14 residues. Germline CDR1 ENHRY, CDR2 SYGVKD. Trimming removed 0 bases from V and 4 bases from J, with 7 bases in between. In nucleotides, the CDR3 is TGTGCCATCAGTGAGTCATCAGGGAATCAGCCCCAGCATTTT. Protein: CAISESSGNQPQHF.

V is TRBV6-6 and J is TRBJ1-1; D not certain. The V gene lost 6 bases and the J gene lost 3 bases, with 11 bases spanning the gap. The CDR3 totals 13 residues. CDR1 is MNHNY, CDR2 SVGAGI, per germline (reference sequence). The CDR3 sequence: CASRPTRYTEAFF. As DNA, the CDR3 is TGTGCCAGCAGGCCCACACGTTACACTGAAGCTTTCTTT.

The V gene is TRBV14, the J gene TRBJ2-5, with 10 bases identical to TRBD1. J was trimmed by 1 base and V by 5 bases; bases with no gene match: 4. CDR3 size: 15 residues. The germline V gene has CDR1 SGHDN and CDR2 FVKESK. The CDR3 loop is CASSVRTGGQETQYF. CDR3 nucleotides: TGTGCCAGCAGCGTACGGACAGGGGGCCAAGAGACCCAGTACTTC.

This sequence joins TRBV7-8 and TRBJ2-7, with 8 bases lining up with TRBD2. The CDR3 contains 17 residues. Germline V gene lookup returns CDR1 SGHVS and CDR2 FQNEAQ. The junction had 15 bases not matched to a gene; V was cut back by 4 bases and J by 4 bases. The CDR3 here is CASSSTGAAGGFYEQYV. In DNA form, the CDR3 reads TGTGCCAGCAGCTCAACCGGTGCGGCGGGGGGCTTTTACGAGCAGTACGTC.

The rearrangement links TRBV6-1 to TRBJ1-5; D is unresolved. V was pared by 2 bases and J by 16 bases, with 33 bases between. CDR3 length: 18 amino acids. CDR1 MNHNS and CDR2 SASEGT come from the germline V gene. CDR3 residues: CASSEWEGPGRELAPVHF. The DNA for the CDR3 is TGTGCCAGCAGTGAATGGGAGGGCCCTGGGCGCGAGTTGGCCCCAGTCCATTTT.